A single sample gave rise to the 15 T cell receptor beta chains below, sequenced in a study of neoadjuvant anti-PD-1 for oral cavity cancer. Repertoires were generated with immunoSEQ multiplex PCR, while TCRdb's copy carries only in-frame clones and drops some. In the table there are 9,500 to 12,000 clones, roughly half of which are singletons. Sequenced here: tumor tissue, sampled before nivolumab (anti-PD-1) treatment. The source of these receptors is a person aged 35 to 85 with oral cavity squamous cell carcinoma.

This clone came up a few times. The CDR3 is CASSFGRQGQTSSPLHF. In DNA form, the CDR3 reads TGTGCCAGCAGCTTCGGGAGACAGGGACAAACGAGTTCACCCCTCCACTTT. The chain employs TRBV5-6 and TRBJ1-6; 7 bases agree with TRBD1. Per germline, CDR1 SGHDT and CDR2 YYEEEE. The CDR3 spans 17 residues. The V and J ends lost 2 bases and 9 bases, in that order; junction bases with no gene match: 14.

The chain couples TRBV6-1 to TRBJ1-5, with 7 bases lining up with TRBD1. Trimming took 5 bases from V and 5 from J; bases not matched to a gene: 9. Germline-derived CDR1 and CDR2 are MNHNS and SASEGT. The CDR3 runs 15 residues. The CDR3 loop is CASSLGGRGDQPQHF. For the CDR3, the DNA is TGTGCCAGCAGTCTAGGGGGCAGGGGGGATCAGCCCCAGCATTTT.

The CDR3 here is CASSWTGDGYTF. DNA of the CDR3: TGTGCCAGCAGCTGGACAGGGGATGGCTACACCTTC. The V call is TRBV2, the J call TRBJ1-2, with 9 bases lining up with TRBD1. Germline CDR1 reads SNHLY; CDR2 reads FYNNEI. V trimming: 6 bases; J trimming: 6 bases; junction bases outside the gene matches: 2. This CDR3 is 12 amino acids long.

CDR3 protein: CATSRRRQISNQPQHF. The CDR3 DNA reads as TGTGCCACCAGCAGGAGACGACAAATTAGCAATCAGCCCCAGCATTTT. This sequence joins TRBV15 and TRBJ1-5; D remains unclear. Per the germline V gene, CDR1 is LNHNV and CDR2 is YYDKDF (reference sequence). The CDR3 loop spans 16 amino acids. Trimming removed 3 bases at V and 0 bases at J, with 12 bases between.

The chain recombines TRBV5-1 with TRBJ2-1; the D is unclear. The V gene lost 0 bases and the J gene lost 4 bases, with 5 bases spanning the gap. Per the germline V gene, CDR1 is SGHRS and CDR2 is YFSETQ. The CDR3 is 13 amino acids. The CDR3 protein is CASSLELYNEQFF. The CDR3 coding sequence is TGCGCCAGCAGCTTGGAACTTTACAATGAGCAGTTCTTC.

The chain links TRBV7-6 to TRBJ2-2, with D possibly TRBD1 on 6 matching bases. This CDR3 has 12 residues. V lost 5 bases and J 8 bases, leaving 9 bases between the germline ends. Germline CDR1 is SGHVS and CDR2 is FNYEAQ. Here the CDR3 DNA reads TGTGCCAGCAGCGTAAGGGGGGGGGAGCTGTTTTTT. It is translated as CASSVRGGELFF.

The chain couples TRBV5-8 to TRBJ2-5; D is perhaps TRBD2 (6 bases). The V end lost 5 bases, the J end lost 5 bases, and 13 bases lay between the germline ends. Looked up from germline, CDR1 is SGHTS and CDR2 is YDEGEE. The CDR3 totals 13 residues. CDR3 region: CASRLVTSETQYF. CDR3 bases: TGTGCCAGCAGACTGGTGACTAGTGAGACCCAGTACTTC.

The chain links TRBV15 to TRBJ1-5; D ambiguous. The CDR3 is made up of 13 amino acids. Deletions cut 0 bases from V and 2 bases from J, with 2 bases between. Germline V CDR1 and CDR2: LNHNV, YYDKDF (reference sequence). CDR3 in amino acids: CATSRDRNQPQHF. For the CDR3, the DNA is TGTGCCACCAGCAGAGATCGCAATCAGCCCCAGCATTTT.

This clone was seen only a few times. This sequence joins TRBV5-1 and TRBJ1-1, with a possible D match to TRBD1 (6 bases). V lost 4 bases, J lost 5 bases, and 18 bases lay in between. CDR1 SGHRS and CDR2 YFSETQ come from the germline V gene. This CDR3 is built from 15 residues. CDR3: CASSQGTRRGTEAFF. Here the CDR3 DNA reads TGCGCCAGCAGCCAAGGGACAAGGAGGGGGACTGAAGCTTTCTTT. Supplemented by reference TRBV5-1 and TRBJ1-1, the full variable domain reads KAGVTQTPRYLIKTRGQQVTLSCSPISGHRSVSWYQQTPGQGLQFLFEYFSETQRNKGNFPGRFSGRQFSNSRSEMNVSTLELGDSALYLCASSQGTRRGTEAFFGQGTRLTVV.

This chain joins TRBV18 and TRBJ1-2; D is ambiguous. V was clipped by 3 bases and J by 2 bases, with 10 bases between them. This CDR3 contains 14 residues. Germline values: CDR1 KGHSH, CDR2 LQKENI. The CDR3 protein is CASSPVEANYGYTF. CDR3 sequence (DNA): TGTGCCAGCTCACCGGTGGAGGCCAACTATGGCTACACCTTC.

The chain has TRBV29-1 and TRBJ2-5; possibly TRBD2 for D (5 bases). V gave up 6 bases and J gave up 4 bases, with 18 bases separating them. CDR1 is SQVTM, CDR2 ANQGSEA, per germline. The CDR3 contains 14 residues. CDR3 sequence: CSVGGSFSGETQYF. CDR3 sequence (DNA): TGCAGCGTAGGAGGTTCCTTTTCTGGAGAGACCCAGTACTTC.

The chain uses TRBV29-1 and TRBJ2-7, with TRBD1 matching 9 bases. CDR1 and CDR2 from the germline V gene are SQVTM and ANQGSEA. This CDR3 is built from 13 residues. Trimming removed 1 base from V and 6 bases from J; junction bases left unmatched: 4. CDR3 DNA: TGCAGCGTTGAAGGGACAGGGGCGTCCGAGCAGTACTTC. Amino acid sequence: CSVEGTGASEQYF.

The chain joins TRBV2 to TRBJ2-2; D is tentatively TRBD1 or TRBD2 (6 bases each). There are 14 residues in the CDR3. CDR1 is SNHLY, CDR2 FYNNEI, per germline. Trimming stripped 7 bases from V and 5 bases from J, with 14 bases between. The DNA of the CDR3 is TGTGCCAGCACCCCGGGGGCGCAAACCGGGGAGCTGTTTTTT. Translated: CASTPGAQTGELFF.

The chain links TRBV5-4 to TRBJ2-7; D unresolved. This CDR3 contains 11 residues. Germline V gene data show CDR1 as SGHNT and CDR2 as YYREEE (reference sequence). V was clipped by 3 bases and J by 4 bases, with 5 bases between them. The CDR3 loop is CASSSRYEQYF. DNA for the CDR3: TGTGCCAGCAGCTCTCGTTACGAGCAGTACTTC.

The sample holds one count of this clone. The V call is TRBV2, the J call TRBJ1-4; D is perhaps TRBD1 (5 bases). CDR1 and CDR2 (germline): SNHLY, FYNNEI. Between the trimmed V and J ends, which lost 5 bases and 6 bases, there was a span of 13 bases. The CDR3 is made up of 14 amino acids. Here the CDR3 reads CASSLYGGDEKLFF. CDR3 DNA: TGTGCCAGCAGTCTATACGGGGGGGATGAAAAACTGTTTTTT.